The present TCR beta chain was sequenced within a study of shared clonotypes between healthy human individuals. Trimming left V 4 bases short and J 0 bases short, with 13 bases between. The germline gives CDR1 MDHEN, CDR2 SYDVKM. The CDR3 length is 16 residues. Donors, healthy HIV-negative adults, lacked recent acute infections or vaccinations. Assay used: immunoSEQ multiplex PCR; TCRdb lists only in-frame clones, some missing. The sample shows roughly 2,500,000 clones, approximately 93% of them seen only once. The gene calls are TRBV28 and TRBJ1-3; D is possibly TRBD1 (6 bases). The receptor was isolated from a young man in good health. Some clones in this sample may be carry-over from other donors' samples. Material: naive CD4+ T cells from PBMCs. The subset here: CD45RA+ positively selected. The DNA of the CDR3 is TGTGCCAGCAGTTACGGACAGTCTATCTCTGGAAACACCATATATTTT. Amino acid sequence: CASSYGQSISGNTIYF.